These 6 T cell receptor beta chains were sequenced from one sample in a study of response to subunit inactivated influenza vaccine. TCRdb independently ran MiXCR on the RT-PCR reads; one entry per CDR3 protein. The sample has under 800,000 distinct CDR3 sequences; around 13% are singletons. The specimen was PBMCs from blood, collected around 15 days before vaccination. The receptor source for this set is a man between 45 and 60 years old who received an inactivated influenza vaccine.

This clonotype was observed a handful of times. The gene calls are TRBV29-1 and TRBJ2-1; 8 positions agree with TRBD2. Germline values: CDR1 SQVTM, CDR2 ANQGSEA. The CDR3 runs to 14 residues. Unmatched junction bases numbered 10, after V lost 5 bases and J lost 7 bases. CDR3 protein: CSVSAGGGRNEQFF. The CDR3 coding sequence is TGCAGCGTTAGTGCGGGGGGAGGGAGAAATGAGCAGTTCTTC.

J is TRBJ2-5 and V is TRBV11-2; D gene uncertain. The CDR3 totals 13 residues. Trimming stripped 2 bases from V and 4 bases from J, with 8 bases between. Germline V lookup: CDR1 SGHAT, CDR2 FQNNGV. The CDR3 DNA reads as TGTGCCAGCAGCTTATGGCCCAGAGAGACCCAGTACTTC. This encodes CASSLWPRETQYF.

This clonotype was counted a few times. The chain carries TRBV14 and TRBJ2-1; D is possibly TRBD1 (6 bases). Germline lookup yields CDR1 SGHDN and CDR2 FVKESK. The CDR3 is 16 residues long. V was pared by 1 base and J by 0 bases, with 10 bases between. The CDR3 DNA sequence: TGTGCCAGCAGCCAAGTAGGACAGAGCTCCTACAATGAGCAGTTCTTC. It codes for CASSQVGQSSYNEQFF. The full variable domain, its missing parts supplied by reference TRBV14 and TRBJ2-1, is EAGVTQFPSHSVIEKGQTVTLRCDPISGHDNLYWYRRVMGKEIKFLLHFVKESKQDESGMPNNRFLAERTGGTYSTLKVQPAELEDSGVYFCASSQVGQSSYNEQFFGPGTRLTVL.

This clonotype was recorded a few times. V usage is TRBV29-1 and J usage is TRBJ2-3, with 12 bases that match TRBD2. Per the germline V gene, CDR1 is SQVTM and CDR2 is ANQGSEA. The length of the CDR3 is 13 residues. J gave up 8 bases and V 4 bases, and 4 bases lay outside the gene matches. For the CDR3, the DNA is TGCAGCGTTGTTCTAGCGGGAGGGGGTACGCAGTATTTT. Its protein is CSVVLAGGGTQYF.

In this sample, this clonotype turned up a few times. The chain joins TRBV11-1 to TRBJ2-7; TRBD1 agrees at 9 bases. Germline V CDR1 and CDR2: SGHAT, FQDESV (reference sequence). This CDR3 contains 19 residues. Losses at the gene ends were 0 bases for V and 3 bases for J; bases not matched to a gene: 15. The CDR3 coding sequence is TGTGCCAGCAGCTTAGCCGGGACAGGGAAAGTATCGAGGGACTACGAGCAGTACTTC. As protein: CASSLAGTGKVSRDYEQYF.

This chain links TRBV7-2 with TRBJ1-3, with TRBD1 as a possible D gene (5 bases). Trimming stripped 4 bases from V and 2 bases from J, with 15 bases between. Germline V CDR1 and CDR2: SGHTA, FQGNSA. CDR3 length equals 16 residues. The CDR3 reads CASSSIPGRAGNTIYF. The CDR3 nucleotides are TGTGCCAGCAGCTCGATTCCGGGCAGGGCTGGAAACACCATATATTTT.